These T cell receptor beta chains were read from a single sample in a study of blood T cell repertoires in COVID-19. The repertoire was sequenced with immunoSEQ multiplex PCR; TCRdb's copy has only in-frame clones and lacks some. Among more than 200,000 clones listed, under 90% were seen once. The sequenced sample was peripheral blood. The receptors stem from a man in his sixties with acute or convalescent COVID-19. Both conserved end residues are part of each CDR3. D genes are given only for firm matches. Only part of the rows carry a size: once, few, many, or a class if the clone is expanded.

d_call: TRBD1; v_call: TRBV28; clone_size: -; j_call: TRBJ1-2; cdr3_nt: TGTGCCAGCAGGCCCTGGGGCAGGGGGCAGCGGAGAACTATGGGCTACACCTTC; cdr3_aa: CASRPWGRGQRRTMGYTF
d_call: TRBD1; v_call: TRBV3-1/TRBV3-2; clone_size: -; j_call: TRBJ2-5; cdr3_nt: TGTGCCAGCAGCCAACCACCTACACAGGGGTTGGAAGAGACCCAGTACTTC; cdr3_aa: CASSQPPTQGLEETQYF
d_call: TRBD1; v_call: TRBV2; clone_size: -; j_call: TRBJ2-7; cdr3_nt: TGTGCCAGCAGTGGACAGGGGATTTCCTACGAGCAGTACTTC; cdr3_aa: CASSGQGISYEQYF
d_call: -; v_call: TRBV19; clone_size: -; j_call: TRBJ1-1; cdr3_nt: TGTGCCAGTAGTATAAGGGGCTTTGAAGCTTTCTTT; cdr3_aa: CASSIRGFEAFF
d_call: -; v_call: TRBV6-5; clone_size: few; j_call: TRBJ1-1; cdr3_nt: TGTGCCAGCAGTTTAGGACAGCCGGGGAGCACTGAAGCTTTCTTT; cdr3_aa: CASSLGQPGSTEAFF
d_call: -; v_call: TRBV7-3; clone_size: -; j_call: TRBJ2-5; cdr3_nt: TGTGCCAGCAGCTTAGGTGGCTTACAAGAGACCCAGTACTTC; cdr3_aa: CASSLGGLQETQYF
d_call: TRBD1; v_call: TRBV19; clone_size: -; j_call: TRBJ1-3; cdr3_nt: TGTGCCAGTAGCCGGACAGGGGATACTGGAAACACCATATATTTT; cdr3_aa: CASSRTGDTGNTIYF
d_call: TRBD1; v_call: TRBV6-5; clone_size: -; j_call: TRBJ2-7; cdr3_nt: TGTGCCAGCAGGGGGAGACAGGGGGCCTACGAGCAGTACTTC; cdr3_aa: CASRGRQGAYEQYF
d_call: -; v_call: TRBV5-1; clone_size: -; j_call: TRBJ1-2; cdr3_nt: TGCGCCAGCAGCCAGCGGCAGACACAGATAGTTTATAGCTACACCTTC; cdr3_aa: CASSQRQTQIVYSYTF
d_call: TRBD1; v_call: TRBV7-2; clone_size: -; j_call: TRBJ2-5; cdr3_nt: TGTGCCAGCAGCTTAGCTCGGACAGGGGGCACAACCCAGTACTTC; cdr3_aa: CASSLARTGGTTQYF
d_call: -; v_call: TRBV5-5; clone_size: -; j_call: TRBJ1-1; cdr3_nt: TGTGCCAGCAGCCCCGGACTGGGGAACACTGAAGCTTTCTTT; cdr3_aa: CASSPGLGNTEAFF
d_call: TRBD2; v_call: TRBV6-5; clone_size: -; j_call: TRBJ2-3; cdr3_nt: TGTGCCAGCAGTATTAGCGGGAGTAGTTCATATACGCAGTATTTT; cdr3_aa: CASSISGSSSYTQYF
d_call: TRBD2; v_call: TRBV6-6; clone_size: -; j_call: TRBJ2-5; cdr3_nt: TGTGCCAGCATCCTGACTAGCGGGGGAGAGACCCAGTACTTC; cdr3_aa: CASILTSGGETQYF
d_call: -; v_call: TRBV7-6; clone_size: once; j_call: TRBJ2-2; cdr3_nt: TGTGCCAGCTCAGGGGGCGGGAGGGCCCGGACCGGGGAGCTGTTTTTT; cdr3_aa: CASSGGGRARTGELFF
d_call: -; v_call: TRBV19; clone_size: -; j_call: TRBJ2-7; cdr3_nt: TGTGCCAGTAGTCCGGACTACAACGAGCAGTACTTC; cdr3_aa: CASSPDYNEQYF
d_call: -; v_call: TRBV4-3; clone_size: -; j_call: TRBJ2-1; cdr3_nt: TGCGCCAGCAGCCAAGCTCCGGGGAGAGCGTACAATGAGCAGTTCTTC; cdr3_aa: CASSQAPGRAYNEQFF
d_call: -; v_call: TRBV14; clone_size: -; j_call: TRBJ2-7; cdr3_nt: TGTGCCAGCAGCCAAGTGAGCCTAGCAGGCGAGCAGTACTTC; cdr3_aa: CASSQVSLAGEQYF
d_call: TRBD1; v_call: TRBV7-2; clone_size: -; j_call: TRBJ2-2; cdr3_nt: TGTGCCAGCAGCGGGACAGGGGGTGGCACCGGGGAGCTGTTTTTT; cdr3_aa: CASSGTGGGTGELFF
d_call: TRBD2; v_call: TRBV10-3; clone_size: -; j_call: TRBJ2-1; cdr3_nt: TGTGCCATCAGTGGGGGACTAGCGGGAGGAGGTAATGAGCAGTTCTTC; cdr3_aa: CAISGGLAGGGNEQFF
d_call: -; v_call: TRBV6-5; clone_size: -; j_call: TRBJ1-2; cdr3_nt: TGTGCCAGCAGTTATAGGGGCTATGGCTACACCTTC; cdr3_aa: CASSYRGYGYTF
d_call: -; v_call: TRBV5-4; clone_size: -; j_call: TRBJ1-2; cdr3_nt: TGTGCCAGCAGCGGGGGGGTATCGGCAACGCTCTATGGCTACACCTTC; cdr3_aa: CASSGGVSATLYGYTF
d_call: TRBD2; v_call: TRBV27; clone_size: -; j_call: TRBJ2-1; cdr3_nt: TGTGCCAGCAGTTTATTGGCTAGCGGTTACAATGAGCAGTTCTTC; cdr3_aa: CASSLLASGYNEQFF
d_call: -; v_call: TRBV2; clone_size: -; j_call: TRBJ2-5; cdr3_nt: TGTGCCAGCAGGAGACTAGGGGAGACCCAGTACTTC; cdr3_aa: CASRRLGETQYF
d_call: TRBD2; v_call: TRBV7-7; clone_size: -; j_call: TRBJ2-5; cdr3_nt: TGTGCTAGCAGCTTGCTATTTCTAGCGGGGGAAGAGACCCAGTACTTC; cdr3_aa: CASSLLFLAGEETQYF
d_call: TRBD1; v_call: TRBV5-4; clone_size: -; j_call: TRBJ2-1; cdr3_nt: TGTGCCAGCAGAGTTACCGGGACAGGGGCCAATGAGCAGTTCTTC; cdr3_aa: CASRVTGTGANEQFF
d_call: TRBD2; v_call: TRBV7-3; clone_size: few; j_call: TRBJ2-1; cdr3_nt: TGTGCCAGCAGCCCAAACGGGCCGGGACTAACTAAGAATGAGCAGTTCTTC; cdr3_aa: CASSPNGPGLTKNEQFF
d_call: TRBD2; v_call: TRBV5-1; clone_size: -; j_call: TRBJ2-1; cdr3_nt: TGCGCCAGCAGCCCGACTAGCGGAGATTACAATGAGCAGTTCTTC; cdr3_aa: CASSPTSGDYNEQFF
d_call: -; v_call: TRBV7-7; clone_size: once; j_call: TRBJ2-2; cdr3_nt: TGTGCTAGCAGTCGAGATCCCGGCACCGGGGAGCTGTTTTTT; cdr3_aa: CASSRDPGTGELFF
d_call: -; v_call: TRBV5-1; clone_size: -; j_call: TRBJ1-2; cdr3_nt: TGCGCCAGCAGGTTACAGGCCTCTTCTCGCTATGGCTACACCTTC; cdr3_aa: CASRLQASSRYGYTF
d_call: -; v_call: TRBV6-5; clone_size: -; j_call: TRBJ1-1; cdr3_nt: TGTGCCAGTAGTTATACTAGCGCCAATGGGAACACTGAAGCTTTCTTT; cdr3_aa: CASSYTSANGNTEAFF